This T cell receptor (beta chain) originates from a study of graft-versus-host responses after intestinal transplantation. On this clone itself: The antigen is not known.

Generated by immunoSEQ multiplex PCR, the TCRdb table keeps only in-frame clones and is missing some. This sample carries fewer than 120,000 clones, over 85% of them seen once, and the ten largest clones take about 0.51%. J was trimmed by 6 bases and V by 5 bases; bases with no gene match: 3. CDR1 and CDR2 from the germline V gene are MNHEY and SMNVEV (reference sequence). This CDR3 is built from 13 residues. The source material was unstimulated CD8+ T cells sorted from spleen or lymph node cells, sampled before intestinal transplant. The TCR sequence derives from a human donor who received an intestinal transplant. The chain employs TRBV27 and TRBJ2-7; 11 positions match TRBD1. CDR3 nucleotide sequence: TGTGCCAGCAGTCTGGACAGGGGGCGCGAGCAGTACTTC. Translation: CASSLDRGREQYF.